This T cell receptor beta chain was retrieved from a study of blood T cell repertoires in COVID-19. V lost 4 bases and J lost 5; bases outside the gene matches: 10. CDR1 is LGHDT, CDR2 YNNKEL, per germline (reference sequence). The CDR3 has 16 residues. The table lists this clone with a count of one. Repertoires were generated with immunoSEQ multiplex PCR, while TCRdb's copy carries only in-frame clones and drops some. Among fewer than 85,000 clones listed, 65% to 80% were seen once. The chain couples TRBV3-1 (or the pseudogene TRBV3-2) to TRBJ2-5; 10 positions agree with TRBD1. Material for sequencing was peripheral blood. This clonotype was obtained from a man between 60 and 75 years old with active or convalescent COVID-19. The CDR3 here is CASSPPRQGAWETQYF. CDR3 coding DNA: TGTGCCAGCAGCCCTCCTAGACAGGGGGCATGGGAGACCCAGTACTTC.